This paragraph covers one TCR beta chain sequence. In the original analysis: Reference gene primer amplification gave estimated nucleated cell counts. Only in-frame clones appear in the TCRdb table, and some are missing; sequencing was by immunoSEQ multiplex PCR. The V and J calls and the clone size are those of that table, but D and trimming were determined from the DNA. The sample carries some 170,000 clones, about 88% recorded once. The sample originates from a study of blood T cell repertoires in COVID-19. Study details: The origin of the acute and convalescent COVID-19 samples was the United States, Italy and Spain. From T cells, B-cell-depleted T cells, or PBMCs came the material, which was cDNA or gDNA.

Membership in each cohort depended on participant-reported clinical history. The source of this sequence is a human donor with acute COVID-19. The donor label of this sample is uncertain. The sequencing input was PBMCs or T cells enriched from blood (not recorded which).

CDR3 DNA sequence: TGTGCCATCAGATCCGGGACAGGGATCGACGAGCAGTACTTC. Its translation: CAIRSGTGIDEQYF. The chain has TRBV10-3 and TRBJ2-7; 9 positions match TRBD1. The trim removed 6 bases at V and 5 bases at J, leaving 8 bases unmatched. CDR1 and CDR2 (germline): ENHRY, SYGVKD. CDR3 length: 14 residues.